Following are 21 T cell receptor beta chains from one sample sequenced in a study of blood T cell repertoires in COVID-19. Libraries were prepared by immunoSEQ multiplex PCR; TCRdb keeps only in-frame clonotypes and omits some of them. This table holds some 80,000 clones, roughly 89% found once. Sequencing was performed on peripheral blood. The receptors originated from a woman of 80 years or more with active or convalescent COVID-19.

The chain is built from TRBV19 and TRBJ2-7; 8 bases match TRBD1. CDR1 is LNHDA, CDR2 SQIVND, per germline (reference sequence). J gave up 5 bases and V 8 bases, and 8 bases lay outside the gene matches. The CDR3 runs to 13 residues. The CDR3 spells CASRGQGRNEQYF. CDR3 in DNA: TGTGCCAGTCGAGGACAGGGTCGAAACGAGCAGTACTTC.

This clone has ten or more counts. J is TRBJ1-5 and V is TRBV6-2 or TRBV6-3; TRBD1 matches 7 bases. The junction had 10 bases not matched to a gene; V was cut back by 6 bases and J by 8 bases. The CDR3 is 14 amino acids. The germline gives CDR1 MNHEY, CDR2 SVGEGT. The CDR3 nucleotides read TGTGCCAGCAGCCTAGGACAGGAAGAGGAGCCCCAGCATTTT. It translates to CASSLGQEEEPQHF.

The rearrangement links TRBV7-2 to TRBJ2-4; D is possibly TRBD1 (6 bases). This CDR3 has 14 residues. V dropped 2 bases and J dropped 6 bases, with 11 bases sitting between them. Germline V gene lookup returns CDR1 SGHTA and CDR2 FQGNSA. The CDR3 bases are TGTGCCAGCAGCTTACAGGTACAGGGAAACATTCAGTACTTC. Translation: CASSLQVQGNIQYF.

CDR3 DNA sequence: TGTGCCAGCAGCTGGGACAGGGGGAGCCCCTACGAGCAGTACTTC. It specifies CASSWDRGSPYEQYF. V is TRBV11-2 and J is TRBJ2-7, with 11 bases lining up with TRBD1. The CDR3 loop spans 15 amino acids. Per germline, CDR1 SGHAT and CDR2 FQNNGV. V was clipped by 4 bases and J by 2 bases; unmatched bases: 4.

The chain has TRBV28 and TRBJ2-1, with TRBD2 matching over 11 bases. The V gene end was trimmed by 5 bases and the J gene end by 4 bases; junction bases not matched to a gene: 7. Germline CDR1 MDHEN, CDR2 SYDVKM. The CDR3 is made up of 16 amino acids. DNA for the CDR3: TGTGCCAGCAGTGGAGTAGCGGGGGGGCGGTACAATGAGCAGTTCTTC. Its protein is CASSGVAGGRYNEQFF.

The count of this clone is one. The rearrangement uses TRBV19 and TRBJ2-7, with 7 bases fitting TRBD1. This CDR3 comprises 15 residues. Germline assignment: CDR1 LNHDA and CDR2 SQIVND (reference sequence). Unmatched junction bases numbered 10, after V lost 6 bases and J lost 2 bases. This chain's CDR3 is CASSQVWQGAYEQYF. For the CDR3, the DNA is TGTGCCAGTAGCCAAGTTTGGCAGGGGGCCTACGAGCAGTACTTC.

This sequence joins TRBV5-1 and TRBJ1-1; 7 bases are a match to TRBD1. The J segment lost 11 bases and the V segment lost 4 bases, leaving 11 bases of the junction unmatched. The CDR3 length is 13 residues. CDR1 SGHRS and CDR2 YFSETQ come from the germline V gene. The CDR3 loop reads CASSPGTVRIAFF. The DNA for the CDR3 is TGCGCCAGCAGCCCCGGGACAGTTCGTATTGCTTTCTTT.

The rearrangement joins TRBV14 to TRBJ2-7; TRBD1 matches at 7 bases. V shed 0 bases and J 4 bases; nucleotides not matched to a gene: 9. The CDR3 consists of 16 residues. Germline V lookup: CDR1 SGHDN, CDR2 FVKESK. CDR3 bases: TGTGCCAGCAGCCAAGAAGGGGTGACAGGGTGGTACGAGCAGTACTTC. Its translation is CASSQEGVTGWYEQYF.

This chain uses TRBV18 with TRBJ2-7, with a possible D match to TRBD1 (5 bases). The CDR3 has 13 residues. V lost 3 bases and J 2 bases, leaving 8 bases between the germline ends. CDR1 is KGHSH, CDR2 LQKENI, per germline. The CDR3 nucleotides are TGTGCCAGCTCACCGGACACCCCCTACGAGCAGTACTTC. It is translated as CASSPDTPYEQYF.

CDR3 sequence reads: CSASGLAGPNEQFF. CDR3 DNA: TGCAGTGCTAGTGGACTAGCGGGCCCCAATGAGCAGTTCTTC. V is TRBV20-1 and J is TRBJ2-1, with 11 bases lining up with TRBD2. The length of the CDR3 is 14 residues. Trimming removed 3 bases from V and 6 bases from J; junction bases left unmatched: 4. Germline V gene data show CDR1 as DFQATT and CDR2 as SNEGSKA (reference sequence).

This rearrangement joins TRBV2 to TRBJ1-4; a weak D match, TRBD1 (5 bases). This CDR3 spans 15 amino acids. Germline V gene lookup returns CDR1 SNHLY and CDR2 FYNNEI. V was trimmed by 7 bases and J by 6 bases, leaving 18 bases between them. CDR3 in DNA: TGTGCCAGCATAGAGGAGGGGCAGCCCTATGAAAAACTGTTTTTT. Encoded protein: CASIEEGQPYEKLFF.

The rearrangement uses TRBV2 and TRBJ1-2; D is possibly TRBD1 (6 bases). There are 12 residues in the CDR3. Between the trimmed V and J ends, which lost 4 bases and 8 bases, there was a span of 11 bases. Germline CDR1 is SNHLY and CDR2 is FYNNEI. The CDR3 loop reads CASSAGTWGYTF. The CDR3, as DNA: TGTGCCAGCAGTGCCGGGACATGGGGCTACACCTTC.

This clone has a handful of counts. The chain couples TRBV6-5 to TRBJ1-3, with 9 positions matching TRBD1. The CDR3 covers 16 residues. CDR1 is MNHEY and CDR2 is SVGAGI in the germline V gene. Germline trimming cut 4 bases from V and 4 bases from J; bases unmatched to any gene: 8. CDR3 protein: CASSLWGQGAGNTIYF. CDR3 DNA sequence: TGTGCCAGCAGTTTGTGGGGACAGGGAGCGGGAAACACCATATATTTT.

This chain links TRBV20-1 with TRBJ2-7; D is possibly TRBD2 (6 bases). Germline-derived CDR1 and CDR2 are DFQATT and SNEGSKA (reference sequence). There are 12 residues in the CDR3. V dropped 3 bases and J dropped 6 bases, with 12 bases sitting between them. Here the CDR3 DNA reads TGCAGTGCTAGTCCCCAGGAGGGCGAGCAGTACTTC. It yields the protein CSASPQEGEQYF.

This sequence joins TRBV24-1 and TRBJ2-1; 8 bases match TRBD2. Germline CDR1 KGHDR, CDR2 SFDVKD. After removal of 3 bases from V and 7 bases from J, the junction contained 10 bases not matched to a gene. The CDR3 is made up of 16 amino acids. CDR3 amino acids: CATSDAGVAGGNEQFF. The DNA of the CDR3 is TGTGCCACCAGTGATGCAGGGGTTGCGGGGGGAAATGAGCAGTTCTTC.

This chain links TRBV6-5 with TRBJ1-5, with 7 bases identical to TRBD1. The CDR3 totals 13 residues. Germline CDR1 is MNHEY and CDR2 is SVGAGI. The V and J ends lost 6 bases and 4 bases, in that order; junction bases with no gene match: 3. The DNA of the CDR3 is TGTGCCAGCAGCTCACAGGGGAATCAGCCCCAGCATTTT. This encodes CASSSQGNQPQHF.

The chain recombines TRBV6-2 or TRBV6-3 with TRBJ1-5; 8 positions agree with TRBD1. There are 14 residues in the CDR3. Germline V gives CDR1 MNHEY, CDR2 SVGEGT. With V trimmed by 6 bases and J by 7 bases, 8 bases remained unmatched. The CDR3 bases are TGTGCCAGCAGCCTTACAGGGGGAACACAGCCCCAGCATTTT. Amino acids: CASSLTGGTQPQHF.

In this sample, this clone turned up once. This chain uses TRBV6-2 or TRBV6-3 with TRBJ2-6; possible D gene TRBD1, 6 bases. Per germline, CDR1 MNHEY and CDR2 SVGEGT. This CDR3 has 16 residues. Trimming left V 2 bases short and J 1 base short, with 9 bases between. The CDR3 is CASSYPTGSGANVLTF. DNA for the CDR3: TGTGCCAGCAGTTACCCTACAGGGTCTGGGGCCAACGTCCTGACTTTC.

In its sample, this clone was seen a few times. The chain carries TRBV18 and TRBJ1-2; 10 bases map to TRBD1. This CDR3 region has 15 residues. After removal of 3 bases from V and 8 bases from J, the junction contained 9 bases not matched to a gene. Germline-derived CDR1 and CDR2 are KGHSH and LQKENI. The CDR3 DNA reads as TGTGCCAGCTCACCCGGGACAGGGGACGTGCAGGGCTACACCTTC. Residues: CASSPGTGDVQGYTF.

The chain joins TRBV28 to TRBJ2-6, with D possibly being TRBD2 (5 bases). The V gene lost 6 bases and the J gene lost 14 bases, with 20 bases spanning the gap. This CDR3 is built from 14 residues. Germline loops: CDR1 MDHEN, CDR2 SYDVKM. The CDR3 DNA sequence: TGTGCCAGCAGCACTCCTTTGAGGGCCCTCTTCCTGACTTTC. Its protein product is CASSTPLRALFLTF.

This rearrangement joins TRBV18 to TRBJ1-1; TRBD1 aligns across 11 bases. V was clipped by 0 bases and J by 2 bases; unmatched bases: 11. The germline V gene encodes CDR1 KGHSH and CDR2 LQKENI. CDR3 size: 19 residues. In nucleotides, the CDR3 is TGTGCCAGCTCACCACCCAGGACAGGGGGCGCAGGAGCTAACACTGAAGCTTTCTTT. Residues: CASSPPRTGGAGANTEAFF.